This TCR beta chain emerged from a study of blood T cell repertoires in COVID-19. CDR1 MDHEN and CDR2 SYDVKM come from the germline V gene. This CDR3 is 11 amino acids long. V was trimmed by 5 bases and J by 9 bases, leaving 11 bases between them. The data were produced by immunoSEQ multiplex PCR, yet TCRdb's version contains in-frame clones alone and is incomplete. The sample has 190,000 or so clones, about nine tenths seen once. The J gene is TRBJ2-7, the V gene TRBV28; D is undetermined. Sequenced material: peripheral blood. This TCR was recovered from a young woman with acute or convalescent COVID-19. The CDR3 DNA is TGTGCCAGCAGTACAGTGGATTTGCAGTACTTC. This gives the protein CASSTVDLQYF. Looking up the rest from reference TRBV28 and TRBJ2-7 gives the full variable domain: DVKVTQSSRYLVKRTGEKVFLECVQDMDHENMFWYRQDPGLGLRLIYFSYDVKMKEKGDIPEGYSVSREKKERFSLILESASTNQTSMYLCASSTVDLQYFGPGTRLTVT.